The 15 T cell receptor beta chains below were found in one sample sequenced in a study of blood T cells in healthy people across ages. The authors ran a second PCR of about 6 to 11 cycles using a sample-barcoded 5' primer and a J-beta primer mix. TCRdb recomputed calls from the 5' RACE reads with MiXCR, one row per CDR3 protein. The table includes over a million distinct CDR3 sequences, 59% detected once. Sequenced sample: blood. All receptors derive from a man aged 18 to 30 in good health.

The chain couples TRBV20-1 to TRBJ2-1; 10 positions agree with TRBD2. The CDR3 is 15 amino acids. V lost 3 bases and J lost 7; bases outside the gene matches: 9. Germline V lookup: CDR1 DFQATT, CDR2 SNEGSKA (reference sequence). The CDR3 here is CSASPLAGGRNEQFF. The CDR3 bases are TGCAGTGCTAGTCCGTTAGCGGGGGGCCGGAATGAGCAGTTCTTC.

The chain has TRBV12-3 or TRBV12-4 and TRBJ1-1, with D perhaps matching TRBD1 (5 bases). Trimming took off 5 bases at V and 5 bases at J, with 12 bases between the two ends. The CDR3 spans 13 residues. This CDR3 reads CASSHPAGTEAFF. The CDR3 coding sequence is TGTGCCAGCAGTCACCCCGCAGGGACTGAAGCTTTCTTT.

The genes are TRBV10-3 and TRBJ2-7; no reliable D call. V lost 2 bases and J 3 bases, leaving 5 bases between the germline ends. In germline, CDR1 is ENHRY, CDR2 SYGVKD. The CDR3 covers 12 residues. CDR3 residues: CAISEEVYEQYF. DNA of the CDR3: TGTGCCATCAGTGAGGAGGTCTACGAGCAGTACTTC.

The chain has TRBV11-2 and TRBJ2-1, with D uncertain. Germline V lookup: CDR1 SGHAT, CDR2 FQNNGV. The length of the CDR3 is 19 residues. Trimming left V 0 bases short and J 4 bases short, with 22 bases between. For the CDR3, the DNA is TGTGCCAGCAGCTTAGATCTTGACTCAGCCGCGGCAACATACAATGAGCAGTTCTTC. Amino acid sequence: CASSLDLDSAAATYNEQFF.

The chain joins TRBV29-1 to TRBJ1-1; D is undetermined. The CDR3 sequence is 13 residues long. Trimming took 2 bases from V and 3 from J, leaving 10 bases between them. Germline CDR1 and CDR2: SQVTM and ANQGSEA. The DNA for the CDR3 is TGCAGCGTTGAAAAGAGGGTGGACACTGAAGCTTTCTTT. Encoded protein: CSVEKRVDTEAFF.

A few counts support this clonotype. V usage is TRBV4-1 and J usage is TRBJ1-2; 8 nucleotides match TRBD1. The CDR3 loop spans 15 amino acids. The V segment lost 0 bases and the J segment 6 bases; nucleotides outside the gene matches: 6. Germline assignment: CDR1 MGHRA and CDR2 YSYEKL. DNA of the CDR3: TGCGCCAGCAGCCAAGAGCCAGACAGGGGACATGGCTACACCTTC. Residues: CASSQEPDRGHGYTF.

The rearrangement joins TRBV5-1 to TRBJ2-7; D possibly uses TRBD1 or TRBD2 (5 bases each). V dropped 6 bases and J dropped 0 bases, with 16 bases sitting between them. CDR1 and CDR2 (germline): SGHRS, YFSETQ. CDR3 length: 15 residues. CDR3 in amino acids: CASISGEGTSYEQYF. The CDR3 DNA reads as TGCGCCAGCATAAGTGGCGAGGGGACCTCCTACGAGCAGTACTTC.

The CDR3 DNA follows: TGTGCCAGCAGACCCCTCGACTCCGGTAGACATGGAGGTGAAAAACTGTTTTTT. It codes for CASRPLDSGRHGGEKLFF. The V and J genes are TRBV5-5 and TRBJ1-4; D ambiguous. CDR1 and CDR2 (germline): SGHKS, YYEKEE (reference sequence). The CDR3 has 18 residues. Trimming stripped 5 bases from V and 7 bases from J, with 27 bases between.

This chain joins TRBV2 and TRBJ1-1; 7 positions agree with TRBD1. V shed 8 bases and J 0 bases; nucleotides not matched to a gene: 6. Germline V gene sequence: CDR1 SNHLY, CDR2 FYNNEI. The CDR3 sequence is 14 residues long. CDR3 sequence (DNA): TGTGCCAGCGTAACAGGGGACATGAACACTGAAGCTTTCTTT. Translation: CASVTGDMNTEAFF.

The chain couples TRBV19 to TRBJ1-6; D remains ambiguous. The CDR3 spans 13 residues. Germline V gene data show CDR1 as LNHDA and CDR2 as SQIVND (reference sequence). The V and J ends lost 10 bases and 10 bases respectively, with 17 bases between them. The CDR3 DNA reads TGTGCCACAGGCGCCCTCAATACCTCACCCCTCCACTTT. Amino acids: CATGALNTSPLHF.

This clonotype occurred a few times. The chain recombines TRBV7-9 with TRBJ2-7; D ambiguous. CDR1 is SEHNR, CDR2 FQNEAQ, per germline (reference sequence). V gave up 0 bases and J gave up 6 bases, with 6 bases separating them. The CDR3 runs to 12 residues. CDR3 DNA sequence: TGTGCCAGCAGCTTAGCGGTTGTCGAGCAGTACTTC. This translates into CASSLAVVEQYF.

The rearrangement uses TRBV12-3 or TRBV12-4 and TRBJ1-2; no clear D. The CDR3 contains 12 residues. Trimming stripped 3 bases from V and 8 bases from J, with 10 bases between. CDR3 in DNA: TGTGCCAGCAGTTTTGAGCAGGCAGGCTACACCTTC. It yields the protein CASSFEQAGYTF.

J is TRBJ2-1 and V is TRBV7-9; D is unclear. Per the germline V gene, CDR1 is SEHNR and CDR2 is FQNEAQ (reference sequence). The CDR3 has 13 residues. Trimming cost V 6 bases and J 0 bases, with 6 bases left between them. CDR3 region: CASRYLSYNEQFF. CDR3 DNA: TGTGCCAGCAGATATCTCTCCTACAATGAGCAGTTCTTC. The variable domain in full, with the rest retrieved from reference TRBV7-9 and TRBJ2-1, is DTGVSQNPRHKITKRGQNVTFRCDPISEHNRLYWYRQTLGQGPEFLTYFQNEAQLEKSRLLSDRFSAERPKGSFSTLEIQRTEQGDSAMYLCASRYLSYNEQFFGPGTRLTVL.

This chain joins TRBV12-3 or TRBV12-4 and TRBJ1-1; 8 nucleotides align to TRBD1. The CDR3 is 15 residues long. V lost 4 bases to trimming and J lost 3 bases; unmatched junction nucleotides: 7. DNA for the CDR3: TGTGCCAGCAGTTCCAGGGACAGGTTGGACACTGAAGCTTTCTTT. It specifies CASSSRDRLDTEAFF.

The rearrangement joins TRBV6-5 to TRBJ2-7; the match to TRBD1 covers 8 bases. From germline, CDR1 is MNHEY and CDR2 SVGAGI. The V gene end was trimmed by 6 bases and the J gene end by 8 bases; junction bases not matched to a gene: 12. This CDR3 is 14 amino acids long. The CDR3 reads CASRADRVALKQYF. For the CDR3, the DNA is TGTGCCAGCAGGGCGGACAGGGTGGCTTTGAAGCAGTACTTC.